This TCR beta chain originates from a study of CD8+ T cells in alopecia areata. In each case, RNA was isolated and then reverse transcribed into cDNA as the sequencing template. Clones were sequenced by immunoSEQ multiplex PCR, and TCRdb holds only the in-frame ones, with some missing. The table lists around 290,000 clones, with no singletons. Cutaneous lymph nodes were pooled and cells sorted by CD4, CD8alpha, NKG2D, NKG2ACE and more. Study findings and constraints: Mice showed clearer TCR sharing than patients did, a gap that was possibly HLA-related.

V was shortened by 2 bases and J by 0 bases, with 11 bases between the two germline ends. Per the germline V gene, CDR1 is MNHDT and CDR2 is YYDKIL. The CDR3 totals 15 residues. The table lists this clone with a few counts. What it recognizes is unknown. Mouse gene names apply. The CDR3 goes on 4 residues after the read ends, and that part is filled in from the germline J gene. Sequenced: CD4+ T cells sorted from a lymph node. This chain links TRBV17 with TRBJ2-7, with D perhaps TRBD2 (5 bases). This receptor was taken from a C3H/HeJ mouse with alopecia areata. The strain's MHC: H2-k. CDR3 loop: CASSRNSGPSYEQYF. The covered CDR3 bases are TGTGCTAGCAGTAGAAATTCTGGGCCCTCCTAT.